One sample yielded the 17 T cell receptor beta chains listed below, sequenced in a study of beta chain features in type 1 diabetes (dated by TCRdb to 2016 to 2019). No antigen has been assigned to these receptors. What the research found in general, with its limitations: Type 1 diabetes patients showed a moderate but significant shortening of TCRB CDR3 length in all four CD4+ subsets.

The library was produced with the immunoSEQ multiplex PCR assay. The entire amount of isolated RNA was reverse transcribed using the High Capacity cDNA Reverse Transcription Kit, so the sequenced TCRB transcripts were expressed ones. In its TCRdb copy, this immuneACCESS table keeps in-frame sequences only and misses some clones. Where compared with another copy, unresolved V genes explain less than half of these, and the others have no known cause. Across this sample there are approximately 730,000 clones, with about an eighth seen only once. The ten largest clonotypes hold roughly 0.022% of the sample. The sequencing sample was made of naive CD4+ T cells from blood. The cell subset or site label here, explained by the study, means: true naive CD4+ T cells. These receptors were taken from a man between 18 and 35 years old with type 1 diabetes.

This clone was counted only a few times. The genes are TRBV4-1 and TRBJ2-3; D call uncertain. The CDR3 length is 14 residues. Between the trimmed V and J ends, which lost 0 bases and 8 bases, there was a span of 12 bases. CDR1 and CDR2 from the germline V gene are MGHRA and YSYEKL. DNA of the CDR3: TGCGCCAGCAGCCAAGATCGTGTGGGCGGTACGCAGTATTTT. Translated: CASSQDRVGGTQYF.

Only a few counts were recorded for this clone. This chain links TRBV7-6 with TRBJ1-3; TRBD1 is a possible D gene (5 bases). Trimming shortened V by 3 bases and J by 2 bases, and 5 bases separated the two germline ends. The germline V gene has CDR1 SGHVS and CDR2 FNYEAQ. The CDR3 totals 13 residues. The CDR3 loop is CASSLGAGNTIYF. CDR3 in DNA: TGTGCCAGCAGCTTGGGGGCTGGAAACACCATATATTTT.

The chain couples TRBV7-9 to TRBJ1-1; 7 bases match TRBD1. Germline V gene sequence: CDR1 SEHNR, CDR2 FQNEAQ (reference sequence). The CDR3 spans 15 residues. The V and J ends lost 6 bases and 1 base, in that order; junction bases with no gene match: 8. CDR3 nucleotide sequence: TGTGCCAGCAGACCCGACAGGGCCTCGAACACTGAAGCTTTCTTT. Its protein is CASRPDRASNTEAFF.

This sequence joins TRBV19 and TRBJ2-1; D remains unclear. The CDR3 extends over 14 amino acids. Per germline, CDR1 LNHDA and CDR2 SQIVND (reference sequence). V lost 4 bases to trimming and J lost 4 bases, with 11 bases between them. CDR3 sequence (DNA): TGTGCCAGTAGTAGAAGGGTCGGGTACAATGAGCAGTTCTTC. Protein product: CASSRRVGYNEQFF.

This clone has more than one count but fewer than ten. The rearrangement uses TRBV4-1 and TRBJ1-5, with D possibly matching TRBD1 (5 bases). In germline, CDR1 is MGHRA, CDR2 YSYEKL. With 0 bases removed from V and 2 bases from J, the gap between germline ends came to 8 bases. The CDR3 spans 15 residues. CDR3 DNA sequence: TGCGCCAGCAGCCAAGATGGGGCCGGCAATCAGCCCCAGCATTTT. It codes for CASSQDGAGNQPQHF.

As regards this clone: Mismatch with germline at one junction end may stem from a read error. The chain employs TRBV4-1 and TRBJ2-5; D is possibly TRBD2 (5 bases). This CDR3 region has 15 residues. Germline assignment: CDR1 MGHRA and CDR2 YSYEKL. The CDR3 DNA follows: TGTGCCAGCAGCCAAGATTTACGGACTCAAGAGACCCAGTACTTC. Protein: CASSQDLRTQETQYF.

The chain links TRBV2 to TRBJ2-3, with 8 bases identical to TRBD2. Unmatched junction bases numbered 3, after V lost 6 bases and J lost 1 base. The CDR3 length is 14 residues. Germline V lookup: CDR1 SNHLY, CDR2 FYNNEI. As DNA, the CDR3 is TGTGCCAGCAGACCGCGGGGGGGCACAGATACGCAGTATTTT. It yields the protein CASRPRGGTDTQYF.

The table lists this clone with a few counts. The V call is TRBV7-2, the J call TRBJ1-5; no definite D call. The CDR3 is 17 amino acids. The V gene's germline CDR1 is SGHTA and CDR2 FQGNSA. The V and J ends lost 1 base and 0 bases respectively, with 13 bases between them. CDR3 in amino acids: CASSLVPGRYSNQPQHF. The CDR3 DNA sequence: TGTGCCAGCAGCTTAGTCCCAGGCCGTTATAGCAATCAGCCCCAGCATTTT.

This clone was detected a few times. The rearrangement uses TRBV9 and TRBJ2-3; no reliable D call. This CDR3 region has 15 residues. Germline assignment: CDR1 SGDLS and CDR2 YYNGEE. Trimming cost V 0 bases and J 0 bases, with 8 bases left between them. CDR3 DNA sequence: TGTGCCAGCAGCGTAGGGAGCAGGAGCACAGATACGCAGTATTTT. Its protein is CASSVGSRSTDTQYF. Using reference TRBV9 and TRBJ2-3 for the parts outside the CDR3, the full variable domain is DSGVTQTPKHLITATGQRVTLRCSPRSGDLSVYWYQQSLDQGLQFLIQYYNGEERAKGNILERFSAQQFPDLHSELNLSSLELGDSALYFCASSVGSRSTDTQYFGPGTRLTVL.

This rearrangement joins TRBV10-3 to TRBJ1-5; TRBD1 aligns across 12 bases. V dropped 3 bases and J dropped 9; count of bases not matched to a gene: 12. This CDR3 spans 17 amino acids. In germline, CDR1 is ENHRY, CDR2 SYGVKD. CDR3 sequence (DNA): TGTGCCATCAGTGATGTCTGGGGGGGACAGGGGGCAATGCCCCAGCATTTT. Amino acid sequence: CAISDVWGGQGAMPQHF.

This clone turned up a few times. The chain couples TRBV9 to TRBJ1-2; D unclear. CDR3 length: 13 amino acids. The V end lost 0 bases, the J end lost 9 bases, and 12 bases lay between the germline ends. CDR1 is SGDLS and CDR2 is YYNGEE in the germline V gene. CDR3 protein: CASSVDGGGRYTF. CDR3 sequence (DNA): TGTGCCAGCAGCGTAGATGGTGGTGGCCGCTACACCTTC.

In its sample, this clone was seen a few times. The chain carries TRBV6-1 and TRBJ2-5; D possibly corresponds to TRBD1 (6 bases). The CDR3 consists of 15 residues. Germline-derived CDR1 and CDR2 are MNHNS and SASEGT. Trimming stripped 2 bases from V and 5 bases from J, with 15 bases between. Here the CDR3 DNA reads TGTGCCAGCAGTGAACACCAGGGGCTCATGGAGACCCAGTACTTC. Its protein product is CASSEHQGLMETQYF.

This clone was detected a few times. V and J are TRBV5-4 and TRBJ2-7, with a tentative D call TRBD1 (5 bases). The CDR3 has 15 amino acids. The V gene's germline CDR1 is SGHNT and CDR2 YYREEE (reference sequence). The V end was cut by 0 bases, the J end by 4 bases, with 14 bases between. CDR3 residues: CASSLVPGWTYEQYF. DNA of the CDR3: TGTGCCAGCAGCTTGGTGCCAGGCTGGACATACGAGCAGTACTTC.

This clone was picked up a small number of times. This chain uses TRBV1 with TRBJ2-1. TRBV1 is annotated as a pseudogene. CDR3 length: 14 amino acids. In DNA form, the CDR3 reads TGCACCAGCAGCCATGAAAAGGACGTTACCCAACAGTTCTTC. It translates to CTSSHEKDVTQQFF.

In its sample, this clone was seen a few times. CDR3 protein: CAWSVRRPMDTQYF. For the CDR3, the DNA is TGTGCCTGGAGTGTACGGCGCCCGATGGATACGCAGTATTTT. This chain connects TRBV30 to TRBJ2-3; D remains ambiguous. The CDR3 is 14 amino acids. Trimming removed 0 bases from V and 6 bases from J, with 13 bases in between. CDR1 is GTSNPN and CDR2 is SVGIG in the germline V gene (reference sequence). The whole variable domain, remainder taken from reference TRBV30 and TRBJ2-3, is SQTIHQWPATLVQPVGSPLSLECTVEGTSNPNLYWYRQAAGRGLQLLFYSVGIGQISSEVPQNLSASRPQDRQFILSSKKLLLSDSGFYLCAWSVRRPMDTQYFGPGTRLTVL.

The J gene is TRBJ1-2, the V gene TRBV18, with D uncertain. CDR1 and CDR2 from the germline V gene are KGHSH and LQKENI. V lost 3 bases and J lost 3, with 20 bases in between. There are 17 residues in the CDR3. CDR3 in amino acids: CASSPLQEGGGDYGYTF. The CDR3 bases are TGTGCCAGCTCACCGCTCCAGGAGGGCGGAGGCGACTATGGCTACACCTTC.

This clone was observed a few times. The gene calls are TRBV18 and TRBJ2-3; D may correspond to TRBD1 or TRBD2 (6 bases each). With 11 bases removed from V and 4 bases from J, the gap between germline ends came to 13 bases. CDR1 and CDR2 from the germline V gene are KGHSH and LQKENI. CDR3 size: 12 residues. CDR3 loop: CAGGGSADTQYF. The CDR3 coding sequence is TGTGCCGGAGGGGGTTCAGCAGATACGCAGTATTTT.